This T cell receptor (beta chain) emerged from a study of PD-1 blockade in classical Hodgkin lymphoma. All patients experienced relapse after autologous stem cell transplantation, and brentuximab vedotin exposure was variable. Complete response, partial response or progressive disease made up the best responses. Germline V CDR1 and CDR2: PRHDT, FYEKMQ (reference sequence). The V segment lost 3 bases and the J segment 5 bases; nucleotides outside the gene matches: 8. The CDR3 length is 15 residues. Here immunoSEQ multiplex PCR was the method, and the copy in TCRdb shows in-frame clones only, minus some. The sample lists about 98,000 clones, about four fifths seen once, with 16% in the top ten.

The chain recombines TRBV13 with TRBJ2-5; the match to TRBD1 covers 8 bases. This material consisted of peripheral blood mononuclear cells (PBMCs), taken before the second cycle of nivolumab. The sequence came from a human donor with classical Hodgkin lymphoma. In nucleotides, the CDR3 is TGTGCCAGCAGCTTCAGGGGGCGGGACGGGGAGACCCAGTACTTC. Its translation is CASSFRGRDGETQYF.